These 20 T cell receptor beta chains were all obtained from the same sample, sequenced in a study of blood T cell repertoires in COVID-19. Sequencing was performed with immunoSEQ multiplex PCR; in TCRdb, only in-frame clones are kept and a portion is missing. The sample includes 200,000 to 250,000 clones, 80% to 90% of them seen just once. Source material: peripheral blood. These receptors were obtained from a man aged 25-45 years with COVID-19, enrolled during active disease.

This sequence joins TRBV6-1 and TRBJ2-1, with 10 bases identical to TRBD2. Germline assignment: CDR1 MNHNS and CDR2 SASEGT. The CDR3 is made up of 16 amino acids. Unmatched junction bases numbered 13, after V lost 1 base and J lost 13 bases. CDR3 bases: TGTGCCAGCAGTGAAGGAGGGAGCGGGGGGGCGAGGGTCCAGTTCTTC. This gives the protein CASSEGGSGGARVQFF.

V gene TRBV19 combines with J gene TRBJ2-7; 9 nucleotides agree with TRBD2. CDR1 is LNHDA and CDR2 is SQIVND in the germline V gene (reference sequence). J was trimmed by 3 bases and V by 3 bases; bases with no gene match: 3. The CDR3 is made up of 14 amino acids. The chain's CDR3 is CASSMTSGYYEQYF. Here the CDR3 DNA reads TGTGCCAGTAGTATGACTAGCGGCTACTACGAGCAGTACTTC.

The rearrangement uses TRBV7-2 and TRBJ1-2; possibly TRBD1 for D (6 bases). This CDR3 is built from 13 residues. Germline lookup yields CDR1 SGHTA and CDR2 FQGNSA. V gave up 4 bases and J gave up 5 bases, with 11 bases separating them. Here the CDR3 DNA reads TGTGCCAGCAGCTCCGACAGGACTTATGGCTACACCTTC. Translation gives CASSSDRTYGYTF. Using reference TRBV7-2 and TRBJ1-2 for the parts outside the CDR3, the full variable domain is GAGVSQSPSNKVTEKGKDVELRCDPISGHTALYWYRQSLGQGLEFLIYFQGNSAPDKSGLPSDRFSAERTGGSVSTLTIQRTQQEDSAVYLCASSSDRTYGYTFGSGTRLTVV.

This clone was seen just once. V is TRBV6-2 or TRBV6-3 and J is TRBJ2-7, with 10 positions matching TRBD1. Germline V lookup: CDR1 MNHEY, CDR2 SVGEGT. The CDR3 runs to 17 residues. The ends lost 5 bases at V and 7 bases at J; junction bases unmatched: 17. In nucleotides, the CDR3 is TGTGCCAGCAGTCCCTCCCGGACAGGGGGTCATATAGGAGAGCAGTACTTC. Translation: CASSPSRTGGHIGEQYF.

The rearrangement joins TRBV29-1 to TRBJ2-6; D call uncertain. This CDR3 spans 14 amino acids. The V gene lost 2 bases and the J gene lost 0 bases, with 5 bases spanning the gap. Germline loops: CDR1 SQVTM, CDR2 ANQGSEA. The CDR3 coding sequence is TGCAGCGTTGAAAGTAGCTCTGGGGCCAACGTCCTGACTTTC. Residues: CSVESSSGANVLTF.

This clone was observed a few times. The same CDR3 arises from other DNA sequences in this sample as well. The V gene is TRBV5-1, the J gene TRBJ1-2, with 7 bases matching TRBD1. This CDR3 contains 13 residues. In germline, CDR1 is SGHRS, CDR2 YFSETQ. Trimming at V came to 4 bases and at J to 2 bases, leaving 2 bases not matched to a gene. The CDR3 DNA is TGCGCCAGCAGCCGGGACAGCAACTATGGCTACACCTTC. Its protein product is CASSRDSNYGYTF.

As for this clone: Other nucleotide sequences from this sample produce the same CDR3. The chain uses TRBV7-3 and TRBJ2-1, with 10 bases identical to TRBD2. This CDR3 spans 16 amino acids. Germline CDR1 and CDR2: SGHTA and FQGTGA. Trimming removed 5 bases from V and 0 bases from J; junction bases left unmatched: 4. The CDR3 DNA reads as TGTGCCAGCAGCAGGACTAGCGGAAGCTCCTACAATGAGCAGTTCTTC. Translation gives CASSRTSGSSYNEQFF.

The V gene is TRBV4-1, the J gene TRBJ2-7; TRBD1 might be the D (6 bases). Trimming stripped 0 bases from V and 4 bases from J, with 13 bases between. Germline-derived CDR1 and CDR2 are MGHRA and YSYEKL. This CDR3 contains 15 residues. Here the CDR3 reads CASSQEFPRGYEQYF. CDR3 DNA: TGCGCCAGCAGCCAAGAGTTCCCCAGGGGATACGAGCAGTACTTC.

This sequence joins TRBV12-5 and TRBJ1-4; D possibly corresponds to TRBD1 (5 bases). Between the trimmed V and J ends, which lost 5 bases and 8 bases, there was a span of 18 bases. Germline CDR1 reads LGHNT; CDR2 reads FRNRAP. The CDR3 extends over 15 amino acids. For the CDR3, the DNA is TGTGCTAGTGGTCCAGGGTCTTTCGAACGAGAAAAACTGTTTTTT. This gives the protein CASGPGSFEREKLFF.

The J gene is TRBJ2-5, the V gene TRBV18, with 7 bases identical to TRBD2. CDR1 and CDR2 from the germline V gene are KGHSH and LQKENI. J lost 4 bases, V lost 6 bases, and 2 bases had no gene match. This CDR3 has 12 residues. This CDR3 is CASSPGGETQYF. The CDR3 coding sequence is TGTGCCAGCTCCCCGGGAGGAGAGACCCAGTACTTC. Full variable domain (outside the CDR3, taken from reference TRBV18 and TRBJ2-5): NAGVMQNPRHLVRRRGQEARLRCSPMKGHSHVYWYRQLPEEGLKFMVYLQKENIIDESGMPKERFSAEFPKEGPSILRIQQVVRGDSAAYFCASSPGGETQYFGPGTRLLVL.

V usage is TRBV12-5 and J usage is TRBJ2-2, with 9 bases aligning to TRBD2. Per germline, CDR1 LGHNT and CDR2 FRNRAP. V was pared by 5 bases and J by 4 bases, with 8 bases of the junction left unmatched. The CDR3 consists of 16 residues. CDR3 bases: TGTGCTAGTGGTCCCCGGGATAGCGGGGGCACCGGGGAGCTGTTTTTT. As protein: CASGPRDSGGTGELFF.

A few counts support this clone. The chain carries TRBV10-3 and TRBJ1-1, with 8 positions matching TRBD1. The V gene end was trimmed by 9 bases and the J gene end by 7 bases; junction bases not matched to a gene: 7. Germline assignment: CDR1 ENHRY and CDR2 SYGVKD. The CDR3 runs to 12 residues. CDR3 amino acids: CAIGQGGVEAFF. CDR3 sequence (DNA): TGTGCCATAGGACAGGGAGGCGTTGAAGCTTTCTTT.

This chain connects TRBV7-2 to TRBJ1-3; tentative D call: TRBD1 (6 bases). The CDR3 spans 17 residues. From germline, CDR1 is SGHTA and CDR2 FQGNSA. V lost 6 bases and J 0 bases, leaving 18 bases between the germline ends. The CDR3 protein is CASRQSGHSSSGNTIYF. The CDR3 DNA sequence: TGTGCCAGCAGGCAATCGGGACATTCCTCCTCTGGAAACACCATATATTTT.

The gene calls are TRBV29-1 and TRBJ2-7, with D possibly matching TRBD1 (6 bases). The germline CDR1 and CDR2 sequences are SQVTM and ANQGSEA. Trimming left V 6 bases short and J 4 bases short, with 10 bases between. This CDR3 region has 11 residues. CDR3 in DNA: TGCAGCGTATGGGACACTTACGAGCAGTACTTC. Translating gives CSVWDTYEQYF.

The chain uses TRBV9 and TRBJ1-2; TRBD1 aligns across 7 bases. Looked up from germline, CDR1 is SGDLS and CDR2 is YYNGEE. The CDR3 contains 13 residues. After removal of 3 bases from V and 2 bases from J, the junction contained 1 base not matched to a gene. CDR3 sequence reads: CASSEGQNYGYTF. Here the CDR3 DNA reads TGTGCCAGCAGCGAGGGACAGAACTATGGCTACACCTTC.

This chain links TRBV5-5 with TRBJ2-6; weak D call: TRBD2 (5 bases). V shed 1 base and J shed 0 bases, with 14 bases lying between them. Per the germline V gene, CDR1 is SGHKS and CDR2 is YYEKEE (reference sequence). The CDR3 is 18 residues long. CDR3 amino acids: CASSLKRTDPSGANVLTF. The DNA of the CDR3 is TGTGCCAGCAGCTTGAAACGGACTGATCCCTCTGGGGCCAACGTCCTGACTTTC.

The chain couples TRBV7-6 to TRBJ1-2; possible D gene TRBD1, 5 bases. The CDR3 covers 13 residues. Trimming cost V 5 bases and J 2 bases, with 9 bases left between them. Germline V gene lookup returns CDR1 SGHVS and CDR2 FNYEAQ. CDR3 residues: CASSAGRNYGYTF. The CDR3 DNA follows: TGTGCCAGCAGCGCGGGACGGAACTATGGCTACACCTTC.

The rearrangement joins TRBV18 to TRBJ2-7, with 11 bases fitting TRBD1. Looked up from germline, CDR1 is KGHSH and CDR2 is LQKENI. The junction had 7 bases not matched to a gene; V was cut back by 3 bases and J by 6 bases. This CDR3 is 15 amino acids long. CDR3 sequence (DNA): TGTGCCAGCTCACCGGGACAGGGGGGATCGAGCGAGCAGTACTTC. Translating it yields CASSPGQGGSSEQYF.

This chain connects TRBV2 to TRBJ1-1, with 7 bases lining up with TRBD1. CDR1 and CDR2 from the germline V gene are SNHLY and FYNNEI. The CDR3 runs 15 residues. J was trimmed by 1 base and V by 3 bases; bases with no gene match: 5. In DNA, the CDR3 is TGTGCCAGCAGTGAGTCAGGGGGTCCGAACACTGAAGCTTTCTTT. Its protein product is CASSESGGPNTEAFF.

This chain links TRBV24-1 with TRBJ2-1; D perhaps matches TRBD1 (5 bases). V shed 5 bases and J shed 8 bases, with 18 bases lying between them. Germline CDR1 is KGHDR and CDR2 is SFDVKD. There are 15 residues in the CDR3. CDR3 sequence reads: CATSVLKQGGDEQFF. CDR3 nucleotides: TGTGCCACCAGTGTCCTCAAGCAGGGCGGTGATGAGCAGTTCTTC.